This T cell receptor (beta chain) was captured in a study of cytomegalovirus exposure and HLA in healthy donors. Study summary: A prior study identified 117 million unique TCR beta sequences from some 200 million T cells.

In regard to this clone: The antigen remains undetermined.

Germline V gene sequence: CDR1 MNHNS, CDR2 SASEGT. CDR3 length: 14 amino acids. After removal of 8 bases from V and 7 bases from J, the junction contained 7 bases not matched to a gene. PCR primers comprised 60 Vbeta and 13 Jbeta primers. The repertoire was sequenced with immunoSEQ multiplex PCR; TCRdb's copy has only in-frame clones and lacks some. The sample consists of 100,000 to 150,000 clones, around three quarters of them appearing once. Study results and caveats: 150 to 200 TCR beta chains were listed as cytomegalovirus-associated.

The sequence was obtained from a man aged 30 to 45 in good health and CMV-seronegative. The sample taken for sequencing was PBMCs. V usage is TRBV6-1 and J usage is TRBJ1-6, with 8 nucleotides matching TRBD1. CDR3 sequence: CASSKTGENSPLHF. DNA of the CDR3: TGTGCCAGCTCTAAGACAGGGGAGAATTCACCCCTCCACTTT.